The source of this TCR beta chain is a study of blood T cell repertoires in COVID-19. The length of the CDR3 is 16 residues. V lost 5 bases and J 2 bases, leaving 19 bases between the germline ends. Per the germline V gene, CDR1 is MNHNY and CDR2 is SVGAGI (reference sequence). The table came from immunoSEQ multiplex PCR; TCRdb's copy has only in-frame clones and leaves some out. The sample carries 200,000 to 250,000 clones, almost 85% recorded once. The sample holds a few counts of this clone. This TCR came from a man aged 50-59 years with COVID-19, enrolled during active disease. The sequenced material came from peripheral blood. The chain links TRBV6-6 to TRBJ2-7; D is perhaps TRBD1 (5 bases). CDR3 protein: CASSTTQTGGTYEQYF. In DNA form, the CDR3 reads TGTGCCAGCAGTACCACACAAACAGGTGGGACCTACGAGCAGTACTTC.